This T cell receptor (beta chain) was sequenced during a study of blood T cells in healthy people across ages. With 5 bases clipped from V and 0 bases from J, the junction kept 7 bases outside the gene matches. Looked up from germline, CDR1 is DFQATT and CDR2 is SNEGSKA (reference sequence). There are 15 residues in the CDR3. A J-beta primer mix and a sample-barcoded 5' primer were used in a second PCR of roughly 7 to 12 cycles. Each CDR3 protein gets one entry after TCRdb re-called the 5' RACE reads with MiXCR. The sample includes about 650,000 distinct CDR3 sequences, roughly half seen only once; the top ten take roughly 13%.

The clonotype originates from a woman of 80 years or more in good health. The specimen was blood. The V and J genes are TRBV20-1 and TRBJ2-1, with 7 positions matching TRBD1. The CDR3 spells CSAFDRASSYNEQFF. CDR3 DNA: TGCAGTGCTTTCGACAGGGCGAGCTCCTACAATGAGCAGTTCTTC.